Here is one T cell receptor beta chain with its context. This sample is part of a study of blood T cell repertoires in COVID-19. V shed 2 bases and J shed 3 bases, with 8 bases lying between them. The CDR3 totals 14 residues. Germline CDR1 and CDR2: SNHLY and FYNNEI. Sequencing was performed with immunoSEQ multiplex PCR; in TCRdb, only in-frame clones are kept and a portion is missing. The table shows approximately 300,000 clones, with about 85% occurring only once. The origin of this receptor is a woman under 40 who had recovered from COVID-19. Sequenced sample: PBMCs or T cells enriched from blood (not recorded which). The chain is built from TRBV2 and TRBJ1-5, with D perhaps matching TRBD1 (6 bases). The CDR3 DNA follows: TGTGCCAGCAGTGAATGGACAGTCAATCAGCCCCAGCATTTT. Its protein is CASSEWTVNQPQHF.